The 4 T cell receptor beta chains given below trace back to one sample, sequenced in a study of T cell responses to AZD1222 COVID-19 vaccine. Clones were sequenced by immunoSEQ multiplex PCR, and TCRdb holds only the in-frame ones, with some missing. The sample has around 150,000 clones, around 94% seen once. Sequences were derived from peripheral blood, sampled on day 0 of AZD1222 vaccination. Receptors originate from an adult in good health.

This chain connects TRBV3-1 (or the pseudogene TRBV3-2) to TRBJ1-1; D is possibly TRBD1 (5 bases). V was pared by 2 bases and J by 8 bases, with 12 bases between. CDR1 and CDR2 from the germline V gene are LGHDT and YNNKEL (reference sequence). This CDR3 region has 13 residues. This CDR3 is CASSQRDSAEAFF. CDR3 coding DNA: TGTGCCAGCAGCCAACGCGACAGCGCCGAAGCTTTCTTT.

This clone showed up just once. This chain joins TRBV2 and TRBJ1-2, with 8 bases fitting TRBD1. Germline-derived CDR1 and CDR2 are SNHLY and FYNNEI. The CDR3 runs to 16 residues. V shed 8 bases, J shed 1 base, and the junction held 12 bases outside the gene matches. CDR3 in DNA: TGTGCCAGCGCAAACTTAGAGACAGGGGTTAACTATGGCTACACCTTC. Its translation: CASANLETGVNYGYTF. The whole variable domain, remainder taken from reference TRBV2 and TRBJ1-2, is EPEVTQTPSHQVTQMGQEVILRCVPISNHLYFYWYRQILGQKVEFLVSFYNNEISEKSEIFDDQFSVERPDGSNFTLKIRSTKLEDSAMYFCASANLETGVNYGYTFGSGTRLTVV.

The chain links TRBV12-2 to TRBJ2-7; the table gives TRBD1 as D, unverified against the DNA. TRBV12-2 is tagged as a pseudogene. The CDR3 contains 14 residues. CDR3 residues: CASRSGQTSYEQYV. The CDR3, as DNA: TGTGCAAGTCGCTCGGGACAGACTTCCTACGAGCAGTACGTC.

This clone occurred a few times. The V gene is TRBV7-8, the J gene TRBJ2-5; D not resolved. The CDR3 has 13 residues. V was clipped by 1 base and J by 5 bases, with 8 bases between them. Germline lookup yields CDR1 SGHVS and CDR2 FQNEAQ. This CDR3 reads CASSLGFRETQYF. Here the CDR3 DNA reads TGTGCCAGCAGCTTAGGGTTCCGGGAGACCCAGTACTTC.